What follows are 13 T cell receptor beta chains derived from one specimen sequenced in a study of glioma-infiltrating T cells after dendritic cell vaccination. Time point of the sample: after dendritic cell vaccination, including at tumor progression/relapse. Assay: immunoSEQ multiplex PCR; the TCRdb copy retains only in-frame clones and omits some. The sample carries 20,000 to 30,000 clones, about 90% recorded once. Sequences were derived from blood, sampled after dendritic cell vaccination. The receptors shown here come from a human donor with glioblastoma.

This chain uses TRBV11-2 with TRBJ2-7, with TRBD1 identical over 8 bases. The CDR3 contains 15 residues. Germline CDR1 and CDR2: SGHAT and FQNNGV. V shed 1 base, J shed 4 bases, and the junction held 6 bases outside the gene matches. CDR3 protein: CASSLAFQGAYEQYF. CDR3 sequence (DNA): TGTGCCAGCAGCTTAGCATTCCAGGGGGCATACGAGCAGTACTTC. The variable domain in full, completed from reference TRBV11-2 and TRBJ2-7, reads EAGVAQSPRYKIIEKRQSVAFWCNPISGHATLYWYQQILGQGPKLLIQFQNNGVVDDSQLPKDRFSAERLKGVDSTLKIQPAKLEDSAVYLCASSLAFQGAYEQYFGPGTRLTVT.

The V call is TRBV6-5, the J call TRBJ2-7; D is unclear. The ends were cut back, 10 bases at V and 3 bases at J, with 16 bases in the middle. CDR1 is MNHEY, CDR2 SVGAGI, per germline. The length of the CDR3 is 13 residues. This CDR3 is CATTRGSYYEQYF. DNA of the CDR3: TGTGCCACCACGCGAGGCAGTTACTACGAGCAGTACTTC.

This clone was seen a single time. The chain uses TRBV10-2 and TRBJ1-2; D may be TRBD1 (5 bases). V was trimmed by 7 bases and J by 2 bases, leaving 8 bases between them. Per the germline V gene, CDR1 is WSHSY and CDR2 is SAAADI. This CDR3 has 12 amino acids. This chain's CDR3 is CASTRQNYGYTF. The CDR3 nucleotides read TGCGCCAGCACCCGACAGAACTATGGCTACACCTTC.

The chain links TRBV14 to TRBJ1-2, with no clear D. The CDR3 runs to 12 residues. Germline V gene sequence: CDR1 SGHDN, CDR2 FVKESK. Trimming pared 0 bases from V and 8 bases from J, leaving 7 bases between. CDR3 sequence (DNA): TGTGCCAGCAGCCAAGAAGGGAGGGGCTACACCTTC. This encodes CASSQEGRGYTF.

This clone was seen more than once but under ten times. The gene calls are TRBV19 and TRBJ1-4; tentatively, D is TRBD1 (5 bases). Germline CDR1 and CDR2: LNHDA and SQIVND (reference sequence). Deletions cut 3 bases from V and 5 bases from J, with 10 bases between. The CDR3 covers 14 residues. Here the CDR3 DNA reads TGTGCCAGTAGTATGAGGCAGGGAAATGAAAAACTGTTTTTT. Translated, it gives CASSMRQGNEKLFF. The full variable domain, with the rest looked up from reference TRBV19 and TRBJ1-4, is DGGITQSPKYLFRKEGQNVTLSCEQNLNHDAMYWYRQDPGQGLRLIYYSQIVNDFQKGDIAEGYSVSREKKESFPLTVTSAQKNPTAFYLCASSMRQGNEKLFFGSGTQLSVL.

The CDR3 here is CAWGRAGNTIYF. The CDR3 DNA sequence: TGTGCGTGGGGCAGGGCTGGAAACACCATATATTTT. The chain uses TRBV28 and TRBJ1-3, with TRBD1 as a possible D gene (5 bases). This CDR3 is 12 amino acids long. Looked up from germline, CDR1 is MDHEN and CDR2 is SYDVKM.

The CDR3 region is CASSSTGNSPLHF. The CDR3 nucleotides are TGTGCCAGCAGCTCAACAGGGAATTCACCCCTCCACTTT. This chain links TRBV7-9 with TRBJ1-6; the D gene is possibly TRBD1 (6 bases). CDR3 length: 13 amino acids. With 4 bases removed from V and 7 bases from J, the gap between germline ends came to 8 bases. CDR1 and CDR2 from the germline V gene are SEHNR and FQNEAQ (reference sequence).

The rearrangement uses TRBV29-1 and TRBJ1-2; 9 positions match TRBD1. The germline V gene has CDR1 SQVTM and CDR2 ANQGSEA. CDR3 size: 13 residues. The V segment lost 4 bases and the J segment 3 bases; nucleotides outside the gene matches: 3. CDR3 loop: CSVGDRVDYGYTF. For the CDR3, the DNA is TGCAGCGTTGGGGACAGGGTCGACTATGGCTACACCTTC.

The CDR3, as DNA: TGTGCCAGCAGTGAAGCCCGAAGCCTCTCCTACGAGCAGTACTTC. Protein: CASSEARSLSYEQYF. This rearrangement joins TRBV6-1 to TRBJ2-7; D is unclear. Germline CDR1 is MNHNS and CDR2 is SASEGT. This CDR3 comprises 15 residues. The V and J ends lost 0 bases and 0 bases respectively, with 9 bases between them.

This chain uses TRBV6-1 with TRBJ1-6; D ambiguous. V was trimmed by 5 bases and J by 10 bases, leaving 15 bases between them. The CDR3 spans 14 residues. Per germline, CDR1 MNHNS and CDR2 SASEGT. This CDR3 is CASSSTGRGSPLHF. The CDR3 DNA is TGTGCCAGCAGTTCGACGGGCCGCGGGTCACCCCTCCACTTT.

The chain has TRBV19 and TRBJ1-5; possible D gene TRBD1, 5 bases. Germline V CDR1 and CDR2: LNHDA, SQIVND (reference sequence). The V end lost 7 bases, the J end lost 3 bases, and 19 bases lay between the germline ends. The CDR3 runs to 16 residues. CDR3 nucleotide sequence: TGTGCCAGTAAAGCGAAAGTAGACAGCTCCAATCAGCCCCAGCATTTT. Translating gives CASKAKVDSSNQPQHF. Supplemented by reference TRBV19 and TRBJ1-5, the full variable domain reads DGGITQSPKYLFRKEGQNVTLSCEQNLNHDAMYWYRQDPGQGLRLIYYSQIVNDFQKGDIAEGYSVSREKKESFPLTVTSAQKNPTAFYLCASKAKVDSSNQPQHFGDGTRLSIL.

Note on this clone: Relative to the germline gene, one junction end is altered; a read error may explain this. Other DNA sequences within the sample encode an identical CDR3. This chain uses TRBV7-2 with TRBJ1-6; D is undetermined. Germline loops: CDR1 SGHTA, CDR2 FQGNSA. The CDR3 totals 18 residues. CDR3 in DNA: TGTGCCAGCAGCTCCCAAGGACTGAGCTTCTCCTATAATTCCCCCCTCCACTTT. Its protein product is CASSSQGLSFSYNSPLHF.

V usage is TRBV11-2 and J usage is TRBJ2-1; TRBD1 matches at 11 bases. J gave up 5 bases and V 8 bases, and 11 bases lay outside the gene matches. CDR1 SGHAT and CDR2 FQNNGV come from the germline V gene. The CDR3 consists of 16 residues. The CDR3 loop reads CASPALGGQGDNEQFF. As DNA, the CDR3 is TGTGCCAGCCCCGCCTTGGGGGGACAGGGGGACAATGAGCAGTTCTTC.